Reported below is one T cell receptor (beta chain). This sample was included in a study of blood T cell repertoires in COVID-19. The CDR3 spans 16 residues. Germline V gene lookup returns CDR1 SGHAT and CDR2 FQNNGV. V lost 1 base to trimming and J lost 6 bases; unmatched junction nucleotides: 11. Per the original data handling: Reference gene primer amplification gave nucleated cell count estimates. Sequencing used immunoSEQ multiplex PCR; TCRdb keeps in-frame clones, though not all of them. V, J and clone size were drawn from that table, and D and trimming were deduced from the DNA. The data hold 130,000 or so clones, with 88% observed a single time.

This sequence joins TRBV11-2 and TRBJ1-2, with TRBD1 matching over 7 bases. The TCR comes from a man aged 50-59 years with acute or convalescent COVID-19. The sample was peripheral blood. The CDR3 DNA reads TGTGCCAGCAGCTTAGGAAGGGGGCGTCGGTTCGATGGCTACACCTTC. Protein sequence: CASSLGRGRRFDGYTF.